This TCR beta chain was identified in a study of blood T cell repertoires in COVID-19. The wider study: There were acute and convalescent COVID-19 samples, and they came from the United States, Italy and Spain. The cDNA or gDNA used as material had been derived from T cells, B-cell-depleted T cells, or PBMCs.

V was trimmed by 5 bases and J by 6 bases, leaving 10 bases between them. CDR3 length: 13 amino acids. Germline CDR1 is ENHRY and CDR2 is SYGVKD. Profiling relied on immunoSEQ multiplex PCR, and the TCRdb table lists in-frame clones only, not all of them. The table lists some 170,000 clones, about 85% of them singletons. Everyone who took part was about 18 to 90 years old, and they came from about two dozen US areas. The rearrangement uses TRBV10-3 and TRBJ2-2; possible D gene TRBD1, 6 bases. Sequencing used PBMCs or T cells enriched from blood (not recorded which). This receptor was taken from a man aged 35 to 55 who had recovered from COVID-19. CDR3 coding DNA: TGTGCCATCAGTACCGGACAGCCCGGGGAGCTGTTTTTT. This gives the protein CAISTGQPGELFF.